One and the same sample provided the 3 T cell receptor beta chains below, sequenced in a study of blood T cell repertoires in COVID-19. Some clones are missing from TCRdb's copy, which holds only in-frame ones; the method was immunoSEQ multiplex PCR. The profile shows 60,000 to 65,000 clones, around 73% of them singletons. Input material: peripheral blood. The receptor source for this set is a man aged 60 to 69 with COVID-19, enrolled during active disease.

This clone is medium-sized within its sample. Other nucleotide sequences in the sample specify the same CDR3. The chain joins TRBV6-5 to TRBJ2-1; tentatively, D is TRBD2 (5 bases). Germline V gene sequence: CDR1 MNHEY, CDR2 SVGAGI. Between the trimmed V and J ends, which lost 2 bases and 7 bases, there was a span of 12 bases. CDR3 length: 14 amino acids. For the CDR3, the DNA is TGTGCCAGCAGTTACCACTCCTCGGGAAATGAGCAGTTCTTC. Protein product: CASSYHSSGNEQFF.

The chain couples TRBV6-2 or TRBV6-3 to TRBJ2-7; possible D gene TRBD1, 5 bases. Between the trimmed V and J ends, which lost 2 bases and 6 bases, there was a span of 5 bases. The germline V gene encodes CDR1 MNHEY and CDR2 SVGEGT. The CDR3 covers 11 residues. The CDR3 bases are TGTGCCAGCAGTTACAGGGGCGAGCAGTACTTC. Translated: CASSYRGEQYF.

V gene TRBV9 combines with J gene TRBJ1-1; the D is unclear. CDR1 SGDLS and CDR2 YYNGEE come from the germline V gene. The CDR3 has 14 residues. Trimming cost V 0 bases and J 3 bases, with 9 bases left between them. CDR3 loop: CASSVASGDTEAFF. As DNA, the CDR3 is TGTGCCAGCAGCGTAGCTAGCGGGGACACTGAAGCTTTCTTT. Variable domain in full (rest from reference TRBV9 and TRBJ1-1): DSGVTQTPKHLITATGQRVTLRCSPRSGDLSVYWYQQSLDQGLQFLIQYYNGEERAKGNILERFSAQQFPDLHSELNLSSLELGDSALYFCASSVASGDTEAFFGQGTRLTVV.